The 7 T cell receptor beta chains presented below share a single source sample, sequenced in a study of blood T cell repertoires in COVID-19. This table comes from immunoSEQ multiplex PCR, and its TCRdb copy is limited to in-frame clones, with some not included. The data contain over 150,000 clones, about 90% of them singletons. Sample: peripheral blood. The receptors come from a man aged 50 or older with acute or convalescent COVID-19.

V gene TRBV28 combines with J gene TRBJ1-6, with TRBD1 matching 10 bases. V lost 6 bases and J lost 4; bases outside the gene matches: 12. The CDR3 loop spans 18 amino acids. CDR1 and CDR2 (germline): MDHEN, SYDVKM. CDR3 sequence (DNA): TGTGCCAGCAGACCGGGACAGGGGACCTTGCGGTATAATTCACCCCTCCACTTT. Translated, it gives CASRPGQGTLRYNSPLHF.

The chain employs TRBV7-2 and TRBJ1-2; TRBD1 matches 8 bases. Germline lookup yields CDR1 SGHTA and CDR2 FQGNSA. V dropped 6 bases and J dropped 5; count of bases not matched to a gene: 11. The CDR3 is 15 amino acids. CDR3 loop: CASRPTGTGYYGYTF. The CDR3 DNA is TGTGCCAGCAGACCAACCGGGACAGGATATTATGGCTACACCTTC.

CDR3 DNA sequence: TGTGCCAGCAGTGAATTTTTGGGGACAGGGATTTACGAGCAGTACTTC. Protein: CASSEFLGTGIYEQYF. The chain couples TRBV6-1 to TRBJ2-7, with 9 bases lining up with TRBD1. Trimming at V came to 2 bases and at J to 4 bases, leaving 9 bases not matched to a gene. Germline CDR1 reads MNHNS; CDR2 reads SASEGT. The CDR3 is made up of 16 amino acids.

The count of this clone is one. The genes are TRBV5-1 and TRBJ1-6, with D possibly matching TRBD1 (5 bases). Per germline, CDR1 SGHRS and CDR2 YFSETQ. This CDR3 has 16 amino acids. V was pared by 4 bases and J by 4 bases, with 15 bases between. The CDR3 region has the DNA TGCGCCAGCAGCCCCACTGGGGGGAAATATAATTCACCCCTCCACTTT. Translation gives CASSPTGGKYNSPLHF. Based on the CDR3 plus reference TRBV5-1 and TRBJ1-6, the full variable domain is KAGVTQTPRYLIKTRGQQVTLSCSPISGHRSVSWYQQTPGQGLQFLFEYFSETQRNKGNFPGRFSGRQFSNSRSEMNVSTLELGDSALYLCASSPTGGKYNSPLHFGNGTRLTVT.

V usage is TRBV28 and J usage is TRBJ1-2; D not resolved. The V end lost 8 bases, the J end lost 2 bases, and 6 bases lay between the germline ends. The germline CDR1 and CDR2 sequences are MDHEN and SYDVKM. This CDR3 has 11 amino acids. The CDR3 loop is CASGRNYGYTF. The CDR3 nucleotides read TGTGCCAGCGGGAGAAACTATGGCTACACCTTC.

This chain uses TRBV5-6 with TRBJ2-3; D possibly corresponds to TRBD1 (6 bases). Trimming removed 0 bases from V and 4 bases from J, with 12 bases in between. Germline V gene data show CDR1 as SGHDT and CDR2 as YYEEEE. This CDR3 is built from 15 residues. The CDR3 spells CASSLESGVADTQYF. DNA of the CDR3: TGTGCCAGCAGCTTGGAATCAGGGGTGGCAGATACGCAGTATTTT.

The rearrangement links TRBV29-1 to TRBJ1-1; unclear D gene. CDR1 and CDR2 from the germline V gene are SQVTM and ANQGSEA. This CDR3 has 13 residues. Deletions cut 4 bases from V and 0 bases from J, with 9 bases between. The CDR3 reads CSVGQSMNTEAFF. The DNA of the CDR3 is TGCAGCGTTGGACAAAGCATGAACACTGAAGCTTTCTTT.